One sample yielded the 27 T cell receptor beta chains listed below, sequenced in a study of blood T cell repertoires in COVID-19. TCRdb's table, derived via immunoSEQ multiplex PCR, lists solely in-frame clones and lacks some. The sample consists of just over 65,000 clones, 86% of them appearing once. The sample comprised peripheral blood. The receptors derive from a man aged 25-45 years with acute or convalescent COVID-19.

A single count supports this clone. This chain uses TRBV11-2 with TRBJ2-3, with 11 bases lining up with TRBD2. Losses at the gene ends were 1 base for V and 5 bases for J; bases not matched to a gene: 5. The CDR3 runs to 16 residues. CDR1 and CDR2 (germline): SGHAT, FQNNGV. The CDR3 loop reads CASSLVSGRAGDTQYF. Written as DNA, the CDR3 is TGTGCCAGCAGCTTAGTTAGCGGGAGGGCTGGAGATACGCAGTATTTT.

This clone has a handful of counts. The chain combines TRBV18 with TRBJ2-1; TRBD2 aligns across 12 bases. Germline CDR1 is KGHSH and CDR2 is LQKENI. This CDR3 has 15 residues. V lost 3 bases and J lost 3; bases outside the gene matches: 0. This chain's CDR3 is CASSPTSGSYNEQFF. CDR3 nucleotides: TGTGCCAGCTCACCGACTAGCGGGAGCTACAATGAGCAGTTCTTC. Filled out from reference TRBV18 and TRBJ2-1, the complete variable domain reads NAGVMQNPRHLVRRRGQEARLRCSPMKGHSHVYWYRQLPEEGLKFMVYLQKENIIDESGMPKERFSAEFPKEGPSILRIQQVVRGDSAAYFCASSPTSGSYNEQFFGPGTRLTVL.

This chain connects TRBV9 to TRBJ2-6; weak D call: TRBD2 (6 bases). V was shortened by 3 bases and J by 2 bases, with 15 bases between the two germline ends. Germline V gene data show CDR1 as SGDLS and CDR2 as YYNGEE. This CDR3 comprises 17 residues. The CDR3, as DNA: TGTGCCAGCAGCGGCTCTTGGGAGGTGGCTGGGGCCAACGTCCTGACTTTC. This encodes CASSGSWEVAGANVLTF.

The V and J genes are TRBV14 and TRBJ2-7, with D perhaps TRBD2 (6 bases). V was shortened by 4 bases and J by 2 bases, with 15 bases between the two germline ends. The CDR3 is made up of 15 amino acids. From germline, CDR1 is SGHDN and CDR2 FVKESK. The CDR3: CASSRLRGSPYEQYF. The CDR3 region has the DNA TGTGCCAGCAGCCGCCTACGGGGGTCCCCCTACGAGCAGTACTTC.

In this sample, this clone turned up once. This chain links TRBV30 with TRBJ1-4; possibly TRBD1 for D (5 bases). The germline gives CDR1 GTSNPN, CDR2 SVGIG (reference sequence). This CDR3 spans 13 amino acids. With 5 bases removed from V and 5 bases from J, the gap between germline ends came to 12 bases. This CDR3 reads CAWEDSPNEKLFF. In DNA, the CDR3 is TGTGCCTGGGAAGACAGCCCGAATGAAAAACTGTTTTTT.

V and J are TRBV11-2 and TRBJ2-1; 7 bases are a match to TRBD2. V was pared by 1 base and J by 3 bases, with 6 bases of the junction left unmatched. The CDR3 extends over 16 amino acids. Germline V gives CDR1 SGHAT, CDR2 FQNNGV. In DNA form, the CDR3 reads TGTGCCAGCAGCTTAGTACCAGCGGGGATCTACAATGAGCAGTTCTTC. This translates into CASSLVPAGIYNEQFF.

The chain recombines TRBV6-2 or TRBV6-3 with TRBJ2-7, with 8 bases aligning to TRBD2. The germline CDR1 and CDR2 sequences are MNHEY and SVGEGT. This CDR3 contains 17 residues. V dropped 5 bases and J dropped 2; count of bases not matched to a gene: 14. The CDR3 DNA reads TGTGCCAGCAGTACCAGACTAGCGAGAGACCTTACCTACGAGCAGTACTTC. This translates into CASSTRLARDLTYEQYF.

V and J are TRBV7-7 and TRBJ1-1; the D gene is possibly TRBD1 (5 bases). The germline V gene encodes CDR1 SSHAT and CDR2 FNYEAQ (reference sequence). The CDR3 runs to 11 residues. V lost 5 bases and J 4 bases, leaving 5 bases between the germline ends. CDR3 residues: CASSRGTEAFF. CDR3 in DNA: TGTGCCAGCAGCAGGGGCACTGAAGCTTTCTTT.

The rearrangement uses TRBV19 and TRBJ1-2, with a tentative D call TRBD1 (5 bases). The V end was cut by 7 bases, the J end by 6 bases, with 15 bases between. CDR3 size: 13 residues. Germline assignment: CDR1 LNHDA and CDR2 SQIVND (reference sequence). CDR3 in amino acids: CASTDRLHHGYTF. CDR3 sequence (DNA): TGTGCCAGTACCGACAGACTGCACCATGGCTACACCTTC.

V and J are TRBV5-1 and TRBJ2-3; a possible D gene is TRBD1 (6 bases). The CDR3 consists of 14 residues. The V and J ends lost 1 base and 4 bases respectively, with 10 bases between them. Looked up from germline, CDR1 is SGHRS and CDR2 is YFSETQ. The CDR3 reads CASSLNQGSDTQYF. CDR3 sequence (DNA): TGCGCCAGCAGCTTGAACCAGGGGTCAGATACGCAGTATTTT.

This clone was detected only a few times. This chain joins TRBV7-3 and TRBJ2-1; D not resolved. V lost 5 bases and J 0 bases, leaving 11 bases between the germline ends. The CDR3 is 15 residues long. Germline CDR1 reads SGHTA; CDR2 reads FQGTGA. DNA of the CDR3: TGTGCCAGCAGCCCGACCGCAGGCTCCTACAATGAGCAGTTCTTC. This translates into CASSPTAGSYNEQFF. Based on the CDR3 plus reference TRBV7-3 and TRBJ2-1, the full variable domain is GAGVSQTPSNKVTEKGKYVELRCDPISGHTALYWYRQSLGQGPEFLIYFQGTGAADDSGLPNDRFFAVRPEGSVSTLKIQRTERGDSAVYLCASSPTAGSYNEQFFGPGTRLTVL.

The rearrangement uses TRBV28 and TRBJ2-7, with unresolved D. This CDR3 region has 11 residues. Trimming shortened V by 1 base and J by 5 bases, and 3 bases separated the two germline ends. CDR1 and CDR2 (germline): MDHEN, SYDVKM. Here the CDR3 DNA reads TGTGCCAGCAGTTTATTAGACGAGCAGTACTTC. Protein sequence: CASSLLDEQYF.

The V call is TRBV3-1 (or the pseudogene TRBV3-2), the J call TRBJ1-1, with unresolved D. Germline CDR1 reads LGHDT; CDR2 reads YNNKEL (reference sequence). V lost 0 bases and J 10 bases, leaving 9 bases between the germline ends. This CDR3 has 12 amino acids. The CDR3 bases are TGTGCCAGCAGCCAAGATGTGTCGGTAGCTTTCTTT. It translates to CASSQDVSVAFF.

The J gene is TRBJ2-7, the V gene TRBV6-5; D possibly corresponds to TRBD2 (6 bases). The CDR3 runs to 15 residues. Germline CDR1 and CDR2: MNHEY and SVGAGI. Trimming took 10 bases from V and 0 from J, leaving 19 bases between them. This CDR3 is CAITVTRTSSYEQYF. In nucleotides, the CDR3 is TGTGCCATTACCGTGACTAGGACCAGCTCCTACGAGCAGTACTTC.

The CDR3 loop is CATGTGSSYNEQFF. The CDR3 coding sequence is TGTGCCACCGGGACAGGCTCCTCCTACAATGAGCAGTTCTTC. The rearrangement uses TRBV24-1 and TRBJ2-1; 8 bases map to TRBD1. CDR1 and CDR2 from the germline V gene are KGHDR and SFDVKD. The CDR3 contains 14 residues. V shed 9 bases and J 0 bases; nucleotides not matched to a gene: 3.

This chain uses TRBV18 with TRBJ2-5, with unresolved D. This CDR3 contains 16 residues. The V end was cut by 1 base, the J end by 1 base, with 13 bases between. Germline V gene lookup returns CDR1 KGHSH and CDR2 LQKENI. The CDR3 DNA follows: TGTGCCAGCTCACCACGGGCTGCGCAACCCCAAGAGACCCAGTACTTC. Protein: CASSPRAAQPQETQYF.

This clone was seen just once. This sequence joins TRBV7-2 and TRBJ2-1; 8 bases fit TRBD2. This CDR3 region has 15 residues. V dropped 5 bases and J dropped 9; count of bases not matched to a gene: 12. CDR1 is SGHTA, CDR2 FQGNSA, per germline. The CDR3 DNA reads as TGTGCCAGCAGCCTGACCGGGACTAGTTGGGTTGAGCAGTTCTTC. It specifies CASSLTGTSWVEQFF.

The chain links TRBV4-2 to TRBJ2-5, with D possibly matching TRBD2 (6 bases). The V gene lost 1 base and the J gene lost 4 bases, with 13 bases spanning the gap. The CDR3 sequence is 15 residues long. The germline V gene encodes CDR1 LGHNA and CDR2 YNFKEQ. The CDR3 spells CASSQGNGGIETQYF. The CDR3 coding sequence is TGTGCCAGCAGCCAAGGAAATGGCGGGATAGAGACCCAGTACTTC.

V and J are TRBV4-1 and TRBJ2-3; no reliable D call. Trimming removed 1 base from V and 2 bases from J, with 7 bases in between. Per germline, CDR1 MGHRA and CDR2 YSYEKL. The CDR3 spans 14 residues. The CDR3 DNA is TGCGCCAGCAGCCAAGGCGTCTACACAGATACGCAGTATTTT. Its protein product is CASSQGVYTDTQYF.

Concerning this clone: A read error may account for a junction end that differs from germline. The chain carries TRBV7-9 and TRBJ1-6, with D possibly matching TRBD1 (6 bases). Per the germline V gene, CDR1 is SEHNR and CDR2 is FQNEAQ (reference sequence). The CDR3 contains 14 residues. CDR3 DNA sequence: TGTGCCAGCGGCTTCAGGGGAAGCAGTTCACCCCTCCACTTT. Its protein is CASGFRGSSSPLHF.

This chain connects TRBV28 to TRBJ1-2; D remains unclear. Germline lookup yields CDR1 MDHEN and CDR2 SYDVKM. The CDR3 consists of 12 residues. V shed 10 bases and J shed 8 bases, with 17 bases lying between them. CDR3: CATAAGVRGYTF. CDR3 DNA: TGTGCCACCGCCGCCGGGGTGCGGGGCTACACCTTC.

V is TRBV11-2 and J is TRBJ2-1; possible D gene TRBD2, 6 bases. With 1 base removed from V and 5 bases from J, the gap between germline ends came to 12 bases. Germline V gene lookup returns CDR1 SGHAT and CDR2 FQNNGV. The CDR3 runs 15 residues. The DNA for the CDR3 is TGTGCCAGCAGCTTAGCATCCGGGAGTGACAATGAGCAGTTCTTC. It specifies CASSLASGSDNEQFF.

To note about this clone: At one of its ends the junction is not consistent with the germline gene, which may arise from a read error. The same CDR3 is also encoded by other DNA sequences in this sample. The chain recombines TRBV28 with TRBJ1-6, with D possibly TRBD1 on 6 matching bases. CDR1 and CDR2 (germline): MDHEN, SYDVKM. This CDR3 contains 14 residues. Written as DNA, the CDR3 is TGCGCCAGCAGTTTGAACAGGGTGGATTCACCCCTCCACTTT. Protein product: CASSLNRVDSPLHF. The full variable domain, rest sourced from reference TRBV28 and TRBJ1-6, is DVKVTQSSRYLVKRTGEKVFLECVQDMDHENMFWYRQDPGLGLRLIYFSYDVKMKEKGDIPEGYSVSREKKERFSLILESASTNQTSMYLCASSLNRVDSPLHFGNGTRLTVT.

This clone was seen a few times. The same CDR3 also results from other DNA sequences found in this sample. The chain employs TRBV7-9 and TRBJ2-7; 7 bases match TRBD2. This CDR3 has 14 amino acids. Unmatched junction bases numbered 4, after V lost 5 bases and J lost 0 bases. Germline assignment: CDR1 SEHNR and CDR2 FQNEAQ (reference sequence). The DNA for the CDR3 is TGTGCCAGCAGCCCGAGCGGGACCTCCTACGAGCAGTACTTC. Translated, it gives CASSPSGTSYEQYF.

This clone was counted a single time. The rearrangement uses TRBV7-2 and TRBJ2-1; 8 bases map to TRBD2. The CDR3 extends over 15 amino acids. With 6 bases clipped from V and 4 bases from J, the junction kept 8 bases outside the gene matches. Per germline, CDR1 SGHTA and CDR2 FQGNSA. The CDR3 DNA reads TGTGCCAGCAGGGAGAGCGGGAGAGGATACAATGAGCAGTTCTTC. It is translated as CASRESGRGYNEQFF.

This clone occurred a few times. The V gene is TRBV28, the J gene TRBJ2-7, with 11 bases aligning to TRBD2. Germline V lookup: CDR1 MDHEN, CDR2 SYDVKM. This CDR3 is built from 15 residues. The J segment lost 6 bases and the V segment lost 2 bases, leaving 6 bases of the junction unmatched. CDR3 nucleotide sequence: TGTGCCAGCAGTTTAATTAGCGGGAGGGTACCCGAGCAGTACTTC. Protein: CASSLISGRVPEQYF.

This chain connects TRBV13 to TRBJ2-7; D uncertain. CDR1 and CDR2 from the germline V gene are PRHDT and FYEKMQ (reference sequence). Between the trimmed V and J ends, which lost 5 bases and 4 bases, there was a span of 6 bases. The CDR3 sequence is 11 residues long. For the CDR3, the DNA is TGTGCCAGCAGCCGGTTATACGAGCAGTACTTC. It codes for CASSRLYEQYF.